Sequencing of this T cell receptor (beta chain) was carried out in a study of human T cells and chemical hapten exposure. Study at large: Across samples, TCR yields varied, mostly owing to small differences in pooled library volumes.

Trimming removed 0 bases at V and 5 bases at J, with 15 bases between. CDR1 and CDR2 from the germline V gene are SGHNT and YYREEE (reference sequence). The CDR3 loop spans 16 amino acids. Sample time point: patch test 1, 2 weeks after DPC sensitization. Noted treatment: therapeutic diphenylcyclopropenone sensitization with weekly scalp DPC. TCRdb re-analysed the RACE reads in MiXCR, keeping a single row per CDR3 protein. The repertoire holds fewer than 400,000 distinct CDR3 sequences, with approximately 6.9% as singletons. The sample in question was whole blood, obtained in connection with sensitization to the hapten diphenylcyclopropenone (DPC). The chain employs TRBV5-4 and TRBJ1-5; weak D call: TRBD1 (5 bases). This TCR was recovered from a woman aged 18-35 years with alopecia areata. Some clones in this sample may be carry-over from other donors' samples. CDR3 sequence reads: CASSLGMGPMDQPQHF. In nucleotides, the CDR3 is TGTGCCAGCAGCTTGGGTATGGGACCCATGGATCAGCCCCAGCATTTT.